This entry concerns a single T cell receptor beta chain. Its antigen is not identified. CDR3 length: 16 residues. The germline V gene encodes CDR1 LNHNV and CDR2 YYDKDF (reference sequence). V shed 3 bases, J shed 2 bases, and the junction held 6 bases outside the gene matches. Profiled with immunoSEQ multiplex PCR; TCRdb holds only in-frame clones, not every one. The repertoire consists of tens of thousands of clones, with 55% to 75% occurring once and the leading ten covering roughly a tenth. These data come from a study of radiotherapy plus CTLA-4 blockade in lung cancer. Study details: For 18% of patients, objective responses occurred, and around 31% had disease control.

Study-wide results and limits: Response was reportedly best predicted by early blood T cell clone dynamics, with interferon-beta.

The source of this sequence is a human donor with non-small cell lung cancer who had stable disease on radiotherapy plus ipilimumab. The material sequenced was peripheral blood, taken from a patient treated with radiotherapy plus ipilimumab. The chain is built from TRBV15 and TRBJ1-3; TRBD1 agrees at 8 bases. The CDR3: CATSRHTGGPGNTIYF. The CDR3 DNA reads TGTGCCACCAGCAGGCACACAGGGGGGCCTGGAAACACCATATATTTT.